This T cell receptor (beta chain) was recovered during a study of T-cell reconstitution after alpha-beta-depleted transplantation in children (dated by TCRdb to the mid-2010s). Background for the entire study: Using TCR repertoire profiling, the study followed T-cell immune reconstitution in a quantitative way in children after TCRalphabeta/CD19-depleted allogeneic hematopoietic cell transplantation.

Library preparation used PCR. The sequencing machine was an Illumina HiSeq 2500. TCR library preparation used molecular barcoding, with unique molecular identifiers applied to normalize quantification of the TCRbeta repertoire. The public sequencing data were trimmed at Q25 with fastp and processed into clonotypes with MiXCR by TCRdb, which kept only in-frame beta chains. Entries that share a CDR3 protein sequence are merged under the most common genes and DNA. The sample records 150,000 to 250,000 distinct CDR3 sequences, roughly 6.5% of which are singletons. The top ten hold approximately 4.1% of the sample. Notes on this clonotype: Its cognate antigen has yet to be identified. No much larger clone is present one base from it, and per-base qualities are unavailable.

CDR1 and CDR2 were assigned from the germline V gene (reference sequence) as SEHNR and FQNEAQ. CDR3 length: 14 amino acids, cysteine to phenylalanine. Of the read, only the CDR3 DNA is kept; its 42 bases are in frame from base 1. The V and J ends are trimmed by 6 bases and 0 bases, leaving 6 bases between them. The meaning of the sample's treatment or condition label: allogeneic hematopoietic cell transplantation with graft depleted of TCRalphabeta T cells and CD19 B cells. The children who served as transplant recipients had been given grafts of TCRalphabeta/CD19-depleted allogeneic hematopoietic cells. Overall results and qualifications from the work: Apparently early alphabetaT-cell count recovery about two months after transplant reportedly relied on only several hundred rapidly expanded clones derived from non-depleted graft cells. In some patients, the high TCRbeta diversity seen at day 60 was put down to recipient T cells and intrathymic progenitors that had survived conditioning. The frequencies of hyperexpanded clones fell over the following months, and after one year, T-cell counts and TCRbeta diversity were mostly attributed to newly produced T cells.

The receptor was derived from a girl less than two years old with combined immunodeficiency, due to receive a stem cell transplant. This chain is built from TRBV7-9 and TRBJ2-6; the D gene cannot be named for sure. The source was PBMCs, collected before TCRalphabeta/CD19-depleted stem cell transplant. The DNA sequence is TGTGCCAGCAGTTACACCTCTGGGGCCAACGTCCTGACTTTC. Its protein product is CASSYTSGANVLTF.